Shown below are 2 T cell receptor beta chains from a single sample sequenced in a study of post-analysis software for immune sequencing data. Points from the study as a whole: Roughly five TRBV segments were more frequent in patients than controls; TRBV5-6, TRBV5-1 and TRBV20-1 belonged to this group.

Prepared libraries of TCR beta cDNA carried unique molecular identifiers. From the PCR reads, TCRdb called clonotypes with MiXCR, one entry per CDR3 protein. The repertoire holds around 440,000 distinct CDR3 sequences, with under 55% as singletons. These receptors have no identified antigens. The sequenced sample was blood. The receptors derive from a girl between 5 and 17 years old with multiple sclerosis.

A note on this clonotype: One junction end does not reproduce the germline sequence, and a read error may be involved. Here the CDR3 reads CASSSNLAGYTDAQYF. CDR3 nucleotides: TGTGCCAGCAGTTCAAATCTAGCGGGGTACACAGATGCGCAGTATTTT. The chain links TRBV12-3 or TRBV12-4 to TRBJ2-3, with 9 bases aligning to TRBD2. The CDR3 sequence is 16 residues long.

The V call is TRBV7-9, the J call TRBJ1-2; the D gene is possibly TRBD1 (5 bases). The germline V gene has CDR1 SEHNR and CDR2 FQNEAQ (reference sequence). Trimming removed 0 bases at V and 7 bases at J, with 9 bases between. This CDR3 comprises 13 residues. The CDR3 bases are TGTGCCAGCAGCTTAGCGCGGGGGATTGGCTACACCTTC. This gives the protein CASSLARGIGYTF.